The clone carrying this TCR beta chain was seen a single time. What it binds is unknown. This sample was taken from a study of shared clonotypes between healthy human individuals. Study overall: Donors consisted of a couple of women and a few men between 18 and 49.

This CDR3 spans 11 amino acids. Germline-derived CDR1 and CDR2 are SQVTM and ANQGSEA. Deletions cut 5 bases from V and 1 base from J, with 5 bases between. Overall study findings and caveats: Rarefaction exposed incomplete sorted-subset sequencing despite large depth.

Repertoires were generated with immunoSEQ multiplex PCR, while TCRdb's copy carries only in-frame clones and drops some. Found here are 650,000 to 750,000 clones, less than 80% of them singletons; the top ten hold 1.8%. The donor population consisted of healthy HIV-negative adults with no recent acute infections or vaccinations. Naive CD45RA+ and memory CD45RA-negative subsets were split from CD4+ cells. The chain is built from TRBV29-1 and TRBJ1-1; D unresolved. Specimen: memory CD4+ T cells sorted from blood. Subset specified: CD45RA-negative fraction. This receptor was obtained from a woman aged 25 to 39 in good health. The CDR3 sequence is CSVRGNTEAFF. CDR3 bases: TGCAGCGTTCGAGGGAACACTGAAGCTTTCTTT.